This T cell receptor beta chain was sequenced in a study of CD4+ T cells in melanoma. Study findings and constraints: In melanoma, neoantigen-specific CD4+ T cells reportedly differed in differentiation state. A reported correlation linked neoantigen-specific CD4+ T cells to CD8+, macrophage and B cell function.

Sequencing was performed with immunoSEQ multiplex PCR; in TCRdb, only in-frame clones are kept and a portion is missing. The sample contains approximately 6,700 clones, approximately 72% of which appear only once. Trimming shortened V by 2 bases and J by 1 base, and 6 bases separated the two germline ends. The CDR3 sequence is 13 residues long. Concerning this clone: As yet, its antigen is unknown.

Sequenced sample: cells from a culture (not recorded whether cultured in vitro). This chain uses TRBV12-3 or TRBV12-4 with TRBJ2-7, with D hard to call. This clonotype was obtained from a human donor with melanoma. The CDR3 region is CASSLIGSYEQYF. CDR3 bases: TGTGCCAGCAGTTTAATTGGTTCCTACGAGCAGTACTTC.